A selection of T cell receptor beta chains follows, all from one sample in a study of T cell responses to AZD1222 COVID-19 vaccine. Method: immunoSEQ multiplex PCR; TCRdb's copy keeps in-frame clones and lacks some. The sample carries approximately 130,000 clones, around 92% recorded once. This material consisted of peripheral blood, taken on day 0 of AZD1222 vaccination. The receptors derive from an adult in good health. CDR3s include the opening cysteine and the closing phenylalanine or tryptophan. A D gene is named only where the DNA matches it firmly. Some rows mark clone size as missing; the rest say once, few, many or name a class of expanded clone.

j_call,clone_size,d_call,v_call,cdr3_aa,cdr3_nt
TRBJ1-6,.,.,TRBV28,CASSRKGTQSPLHF,TGTGCCAGCAGTCGAAAGGGGACCCAATCACCCCTCCACTTT
TRBJ2-7,.,TRBD1,TRBV3-1/TRBV3-2,CASSPDRGYTYEQYF,TGTGCCAGCAGCCCTGACAGGGGATATACCTACGAGCAGTACTTC
TRBJ1-4,few,TRBD1,TRBV4-1,CASSRGQGTFPNEKLFF,TGCGCCAGCAGCCGCGGACAGGGGACATTCCCTAATGAAAAACTGTTTTTT
TRBJ2-4,.,TRBD1,TRBV19,CASSRTGRENIQYF,TGTGCCAGTAGTAGGACAGGCCGCGAAAACATTCAGTACTTC
TRBJ2-3,.,TRBD2,TRBV27,CASSLKTSGRGPDTQYF,TGTGCCAGCAGTTTAAAGACTAGCGGGAGGGGCCCAGATACGCAGTATTTT
TRBJ2-5,.,.,TRBV21-1,CASSKFGPKKTQYF,TGTGCCAGCAGCAAATTTGGGCCAAAGAAGACCCAGTACTTC
TRBJ2-4,.,TRBD1,TRBV2,CASRTGTGGNIQYF,TGTGCCAGCAGAACTGGGACAGGGGGTAACATTCAGTACTTC
TRBJ1-2,.,TRBD1,TRBV6-1,CASSDRGLSGGYTF,TGTGCCAGCAGTGACAGGGGGCTGTCAGGTGGCTACACCTTC
TRBJ2-3,.,TRBD2,TRBV7-3,CASSPRTSGSTDTQYF,TGTGCCAGCAGCCCTCGGACTAGCGGCAGCACAGATACGCAGTATTTT
TRBJ2-5,.,.,TRBV5-6,CASSPLEGRETQYF,TGTGCCAGCAGCCCCCTCGAGGGACGGGAGACCCAGTACTTC
TRBJ2-7,once,TRBD2,TRBV5-5,CASSRGLAGPTYEQYF,TGTGCCAGCAGCCGGGGACTAGCGGGCCCGACCTACGAGCAGTACTTC
TRBJ1-5,.,TRBD1,TRBV2,CASSVQGASSNQPQHF,TGTGCCAGCAGTGTTCAGGGGGCCTCAAGCAATCAGCCCCAGCATTTT
TRBJ1-6,.,.,TRBV2,CASSDQTNSPLHF,TGTGCCAGCAGTGACCAGACTAATTCACCCCTCCACTTT
TRBJ1-1,.,TRBD1,TRBV5-1,CASSPGQGAGATEAFF,TGCGCCAGCAGCCCGGGACAGGGGGCGGGGGCCACTGAAGCTTTCTTT
TRBJ2-5,.,TRBD2,TRBV14,CASSLGGLAGGQETQYF,TGTGCCAGCAGCCTAGGAGGACTAGCGGGAGGGCAAGAGACCCAGTACTTC
TRBJ1-5,.,.,TRBV24-1,CATSDFSRDLNQPQHF,TGTGCCACCAGTGATTTCTCCCGAGACCTTAATCAGCCCCAGCATTTT
TRBJ1-4,.,.,TRBV28,CASRLMGEREKLFF,TGTGCCAGCAGGTTGATGGGGGAGCGGGAAAAACTGTTTTTT
TRBJ1-1,.,.,TRBV27,CASSLGGHRTPPEAFF,TGTGCCAGCAGTTTAGGCGGGCACCGGACACCCCCTGAAGCTTTCTTT
TRBJ2-7,few,.,TRBV4-2,CASSPGLGDYEQYF,TGTGCCAGCAGCCCGGGACTGGGCGACTACGAGCAGTACTTC
TRBJ2-1,.,.,TRBV30,CAWRAGRAPWQFF,TGTGCCTGGAGGGCCGGCCGGGCCCCCTGGCAGTTCTTC
TRBJ1-4,once,TRBD1,TRBV19,CASSHGPGTGNEKLFF,TGTGCCAGTAGTCATGGCCCCGGGACAGGGAATGAAAAACTGTTTTTT
TRBJ2-1,.,TRBD2,TRBV5-1,CASSLTSLHEQFF,TGCGCCAGCAGCCTGACTAGCTTGCATGAGCAGTTCTTC
TRBJ2-3,.,.,TRBV30,CAWSVGSSTDTQYF,TGTGCCTGGAGTGTGGGGTCTAGCACAGATACGCAGTATTTT
TRBJ1-5,few,.,TRBV7-9,CASSPQEPNQPQHF,TGTGCCAGCAGCCCACAGGAACCCAATCAGCCCCAGCATTTT
TRBJ2-3,.,.,TRBV29-1,CSVARGSGGTDTQYF,TGCAGCGTTGCAAGAGGGAGTGGGGGCACAGATACGCAGTATTTT
TRBJ1-1,.,TRBD1,TRBV28,CASSSLTGRTEAFF,TGTGCCAGCAGTTCTCTGACAGGGAGGACTGAAGCTTTCTTT
TRBJ1-6,.,.,TRBV9,CASSEGIYNSPLHF,TGTGCCAGCAGCGAGGGGATATATAATTCACCCCTCCACTTT
TRBJ1-6,.,.,TRBV11-2,CASSQQRRGESPLHF,TGTGCCAGCAGCCAGCAGCGCAGGGGAGAGTCACCCCTCCACTTT
TRBJ2-5,few,.,TRBV25-1,CACERETQYF,TGTGCCTGCGAACGGGAGACCCAGTACTTC
TRBJ1-2,.,.,TRBV4-2,CASSQDRGYGYTF,TGTGCCAGCAGCCAAGATAGAGGCTATGGCTACACCTTC
TRBJ2-2,.,.,TRBV5-4,CASSLFLGAGTGELFF,TGTGCCAGCAGCTTGTTCTTGGGGGCTGGTACCGGGGAGCTGTTTTTT
TRBJ2-2,.,.,TRBV28,CASSVPSTGELFF,TGTGCCAGCAGTGTACCGTCCACCGGGGAGCTGTTTTTT
TRBJ1-2,once,.,TRBV15,CATSRAGWDGYTF,TGTGCCACCAGCCGGGCAGGGTGGGATGGCTACACCTTC
TRBJ1-1,few,.,TRBV7-8,CASSLAGMNTEAFF,TGTGCCAGCAGCTTAGCAGGGATGAACACTGAAGCTTTCTTT
TRBJ2-5,.,.,TRBV6-5,CASSWGTGSQTQYF,TGTGCCAGCAGTTGGGGAACAGGCTCACAGACCCAGTACTTC
TRBJ1-5,.,.,TRBV5-1,CASSPQPDQPQHF,TGCGCCAGCAGCCCACAGCCAGATCAGCCCCAGCATTTT
TRBJ1-1,.,.,TRBV7-9,CASSLRESTEAFF,TGTGCCAGCAGCTTACGGGAGTCCACTGAAGCTTTCTTT
TRBJ1-2,few,TRBD1,TRBV2,CASSPDRAYYGYTF,TGTGCCAGCAGCCCCGACAGGGCTTACTATGGCTACACCTTC